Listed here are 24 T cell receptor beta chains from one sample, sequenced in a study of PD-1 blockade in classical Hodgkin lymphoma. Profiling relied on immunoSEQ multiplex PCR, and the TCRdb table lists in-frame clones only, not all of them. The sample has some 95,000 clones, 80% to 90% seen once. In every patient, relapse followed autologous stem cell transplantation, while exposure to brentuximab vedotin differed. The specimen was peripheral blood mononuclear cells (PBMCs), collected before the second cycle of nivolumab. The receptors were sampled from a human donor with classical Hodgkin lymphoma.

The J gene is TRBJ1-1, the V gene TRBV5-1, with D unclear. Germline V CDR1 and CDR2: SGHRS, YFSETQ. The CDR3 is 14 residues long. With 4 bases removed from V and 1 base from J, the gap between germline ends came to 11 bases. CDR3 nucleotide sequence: TGCGCCAGCAGCCCCTGGCGGGAGAACACTGAAGCTTTCTTT. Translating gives CASSPWRENTEAFF.

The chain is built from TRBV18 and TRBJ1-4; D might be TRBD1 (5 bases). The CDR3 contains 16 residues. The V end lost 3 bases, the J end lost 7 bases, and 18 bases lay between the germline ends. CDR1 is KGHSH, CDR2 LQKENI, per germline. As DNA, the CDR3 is TGTGCCAGCTCACCCCCCACTTTGGGGGTTGGTGAAAAACTGTTTTTT. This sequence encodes CASSPPTLGVGEKLFF.

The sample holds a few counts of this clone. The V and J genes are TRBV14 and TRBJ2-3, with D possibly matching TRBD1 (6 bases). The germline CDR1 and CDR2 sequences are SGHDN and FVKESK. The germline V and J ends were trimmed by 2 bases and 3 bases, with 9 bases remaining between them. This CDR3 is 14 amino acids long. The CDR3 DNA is TGTGCCAGCAGCCAAACAGGGCTGACAGATACGCAGTATTTT. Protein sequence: CASSQTGLTDTQYF.

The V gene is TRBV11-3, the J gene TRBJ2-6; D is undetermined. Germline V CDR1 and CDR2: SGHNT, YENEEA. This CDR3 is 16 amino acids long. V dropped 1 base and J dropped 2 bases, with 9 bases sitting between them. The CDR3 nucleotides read TGTGCCAGCAGCTTAGTGGTCTGGACTGGGGCCAACGTCCTGACTTTC. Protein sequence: CASSLVVWTGANVLTF.

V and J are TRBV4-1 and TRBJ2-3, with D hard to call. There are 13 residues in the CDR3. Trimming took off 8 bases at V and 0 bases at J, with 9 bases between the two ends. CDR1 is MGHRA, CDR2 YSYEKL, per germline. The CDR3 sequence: CASWDVSTDTQYF. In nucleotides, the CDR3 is TGCGCCAGCTGGGATGTGAGCACAGATACGCAGTATTTT.

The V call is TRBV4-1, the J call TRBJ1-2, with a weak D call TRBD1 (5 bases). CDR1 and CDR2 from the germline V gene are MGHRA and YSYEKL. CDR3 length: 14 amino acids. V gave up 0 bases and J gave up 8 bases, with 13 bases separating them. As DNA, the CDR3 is TGCGCCAGCAGCCAAGATGGTCGGGGGAGCGGCTACACCTTC. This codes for CASSQDGRGSGYTF.

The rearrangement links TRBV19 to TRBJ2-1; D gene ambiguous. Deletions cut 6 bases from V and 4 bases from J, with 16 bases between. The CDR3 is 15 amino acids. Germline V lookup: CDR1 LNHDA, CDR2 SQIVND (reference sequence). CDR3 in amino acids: CASSADGRSYNEQFF. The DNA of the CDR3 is TGTGCCAGTAGCGCGGACGGCCGTTCGTACAATGAGCAGTTCTTC. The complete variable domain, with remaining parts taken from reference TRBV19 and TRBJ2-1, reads DGGITQSPKYLFRKEGQNVTLSCEQNLNHDAMYWYRQDPGQGLRLIYYSQIVNDFQKGDIAEGYSVSREKKESFPLTVTSAQKNPTAFYLCASSADGRSYNEQFFGPGTRLTVL.

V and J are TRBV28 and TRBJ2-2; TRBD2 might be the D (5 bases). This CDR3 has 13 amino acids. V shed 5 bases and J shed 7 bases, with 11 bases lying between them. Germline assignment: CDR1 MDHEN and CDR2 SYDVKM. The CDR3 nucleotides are TGTGCCAGCAGTGCCGGGATAGACGGGGAGCTGTTTTTT. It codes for CASSAGIDGELFF.

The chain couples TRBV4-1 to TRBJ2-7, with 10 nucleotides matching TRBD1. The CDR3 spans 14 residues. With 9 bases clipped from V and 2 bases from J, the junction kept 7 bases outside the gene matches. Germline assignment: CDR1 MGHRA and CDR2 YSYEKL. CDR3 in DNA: TGCGCCAGTTCCTCCGGGACAGGGGCCTACGAGCAGTACTTC. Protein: CASSSGTGAYEQYF.

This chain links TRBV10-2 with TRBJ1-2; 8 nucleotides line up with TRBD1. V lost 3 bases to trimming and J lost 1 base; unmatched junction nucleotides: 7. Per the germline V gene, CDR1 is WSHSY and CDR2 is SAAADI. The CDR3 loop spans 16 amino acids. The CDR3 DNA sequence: TGCGCCAGCAGTGATGGCTTGGACAGGGTTAACTATGGCTACACCTTC. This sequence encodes CASSDGLDRVNYGYTF.

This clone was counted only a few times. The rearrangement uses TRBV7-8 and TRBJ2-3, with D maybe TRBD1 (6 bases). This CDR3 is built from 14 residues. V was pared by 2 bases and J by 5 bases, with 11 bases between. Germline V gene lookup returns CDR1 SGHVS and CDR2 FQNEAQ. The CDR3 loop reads CASSLYRVGDTQYF. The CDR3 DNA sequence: TGTGCCAGCAGCTTATACAGGGTGGGAGATACGCAGTATTTT.

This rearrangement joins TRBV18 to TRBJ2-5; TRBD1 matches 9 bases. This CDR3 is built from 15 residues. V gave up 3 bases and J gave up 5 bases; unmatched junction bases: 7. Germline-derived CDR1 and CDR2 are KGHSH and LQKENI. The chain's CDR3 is CASSPIGTGPETQYF. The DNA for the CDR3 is TGTGCCAGCTCACCGATCGGGACAGGGCCGGAGACCCAGTACTTC.

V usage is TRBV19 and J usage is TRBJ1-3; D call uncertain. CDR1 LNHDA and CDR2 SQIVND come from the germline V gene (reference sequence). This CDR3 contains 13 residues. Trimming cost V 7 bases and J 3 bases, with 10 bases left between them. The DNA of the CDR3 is TGTGCCAGTACCGCGACAAATGGAAACACCATATATTTT. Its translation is CASTATNGNTIYF.

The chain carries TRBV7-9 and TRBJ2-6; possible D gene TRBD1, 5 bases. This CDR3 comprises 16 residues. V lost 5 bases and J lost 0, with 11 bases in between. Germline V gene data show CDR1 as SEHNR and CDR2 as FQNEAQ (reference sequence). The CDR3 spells CASSVTGSSGANVLTF. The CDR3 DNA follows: TGTGCCAGCAGCGTTACAGGAAGCTCTGGGGCCAACGTCCTGACTTTC.

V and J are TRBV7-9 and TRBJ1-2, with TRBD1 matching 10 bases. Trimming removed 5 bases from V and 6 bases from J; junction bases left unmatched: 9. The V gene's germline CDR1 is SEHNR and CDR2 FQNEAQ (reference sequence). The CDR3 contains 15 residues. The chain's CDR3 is CASSDTGTGVDGYTF. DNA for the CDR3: TGTGCCAGCAGCGATACCGGGACAGGGGTGGATGGCTACACCTTC.

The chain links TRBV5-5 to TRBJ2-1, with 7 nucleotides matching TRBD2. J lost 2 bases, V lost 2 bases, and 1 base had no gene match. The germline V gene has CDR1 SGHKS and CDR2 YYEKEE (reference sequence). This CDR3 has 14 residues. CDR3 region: CASSLTSAYNEQFF. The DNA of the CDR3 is TGTGCCAGCAGCTTAACTAGCGCCTACAATGAGCAGTTCTTC. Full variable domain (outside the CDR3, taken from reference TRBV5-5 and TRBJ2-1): DAGVTQSPTHLIKTRGQQVTLRCSPISGHKSVSWYQQVLGQGPQFIFQYYEKEERGRGNFPDRFSARQFPNYSSELNVNALLLGDSALYLCASSLTSAYNEQFFGPGTRLTVL.

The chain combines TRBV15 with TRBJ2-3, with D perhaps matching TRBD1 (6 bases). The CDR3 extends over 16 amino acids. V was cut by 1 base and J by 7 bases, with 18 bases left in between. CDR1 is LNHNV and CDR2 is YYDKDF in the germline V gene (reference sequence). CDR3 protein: CATSRVTGSPSNTQYF. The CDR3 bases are TGTGCCACCAGCAGAGTGACAGGTTCCCCCAGTAATACGCAGTATTTT.

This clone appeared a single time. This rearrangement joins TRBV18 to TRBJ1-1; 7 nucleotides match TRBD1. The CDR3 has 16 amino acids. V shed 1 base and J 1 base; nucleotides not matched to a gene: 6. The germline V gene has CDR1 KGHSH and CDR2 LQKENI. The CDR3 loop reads CASSPRTGLANTEAFF. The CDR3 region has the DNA TGTGCCAGCTCACCACGGACAGGTTTGGCGAACACTGAAGCTTTCTTT.

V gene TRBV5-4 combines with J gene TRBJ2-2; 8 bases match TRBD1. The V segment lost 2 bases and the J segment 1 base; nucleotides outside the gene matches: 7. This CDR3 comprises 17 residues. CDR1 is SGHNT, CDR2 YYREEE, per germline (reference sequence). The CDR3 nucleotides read TGTGCCAGCAGCTTCTTGCAGGGGGCCTTGAACACCGGGGAGCTGTTTTTT. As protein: CASSFLQGALNTGELFF.

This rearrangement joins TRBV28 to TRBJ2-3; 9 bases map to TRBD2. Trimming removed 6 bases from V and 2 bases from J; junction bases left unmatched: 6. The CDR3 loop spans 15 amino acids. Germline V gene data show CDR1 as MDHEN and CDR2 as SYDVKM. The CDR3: CASRGTSLSTDTQYF. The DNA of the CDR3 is TGTGCCAGCAGGGGGACTAGCCTTTCCACAGATACGCAGTATTTT.

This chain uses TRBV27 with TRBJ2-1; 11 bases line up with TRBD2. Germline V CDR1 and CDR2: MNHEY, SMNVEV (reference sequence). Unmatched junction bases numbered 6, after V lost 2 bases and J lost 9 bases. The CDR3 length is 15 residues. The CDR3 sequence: CASSLTLLAGGEQFF. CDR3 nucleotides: TGTGCCAGCAGTTTAACCCTCCTAGCGGGAGGTGAGCAGTTCTTC.

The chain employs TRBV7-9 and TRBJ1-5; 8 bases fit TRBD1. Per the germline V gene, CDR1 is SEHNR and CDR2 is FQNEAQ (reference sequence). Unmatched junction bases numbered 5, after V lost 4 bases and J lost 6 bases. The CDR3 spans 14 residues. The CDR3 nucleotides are TGTGCCAGCAGCTCACAGGGGGTAGGTCAGCCCCAGCATTTT. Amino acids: CASSSQGVGQPQHF. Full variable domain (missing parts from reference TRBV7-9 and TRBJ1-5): DTGVSQNPRHKITKRGQNVTFRCDPISEHNRLYWYRQTLGQGPEFLTYFQNEAQLEKSRLLSDRFSAERPKGSFSTLEIQRTEQGDSAMYLCASSSQGVGQPQHFGDGTRLSIL.

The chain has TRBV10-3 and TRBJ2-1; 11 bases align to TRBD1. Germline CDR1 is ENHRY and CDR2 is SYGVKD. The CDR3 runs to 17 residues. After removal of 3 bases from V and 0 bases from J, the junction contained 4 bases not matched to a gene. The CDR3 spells CAISEGTGGVSYNEQFF. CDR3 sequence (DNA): TGTGCCATCAGTGAAGGGACAGGGGGGGTCTCCTACAATGAGCAGTTCTTC.

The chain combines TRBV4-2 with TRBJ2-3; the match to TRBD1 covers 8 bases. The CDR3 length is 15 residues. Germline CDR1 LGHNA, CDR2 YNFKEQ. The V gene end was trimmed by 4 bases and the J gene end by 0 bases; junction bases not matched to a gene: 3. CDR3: CASSLGQDSTDTQYF. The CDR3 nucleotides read TGTGCCAGCAGCCTGGGACAGGATAGCACAGATACGCAGTATTTT.